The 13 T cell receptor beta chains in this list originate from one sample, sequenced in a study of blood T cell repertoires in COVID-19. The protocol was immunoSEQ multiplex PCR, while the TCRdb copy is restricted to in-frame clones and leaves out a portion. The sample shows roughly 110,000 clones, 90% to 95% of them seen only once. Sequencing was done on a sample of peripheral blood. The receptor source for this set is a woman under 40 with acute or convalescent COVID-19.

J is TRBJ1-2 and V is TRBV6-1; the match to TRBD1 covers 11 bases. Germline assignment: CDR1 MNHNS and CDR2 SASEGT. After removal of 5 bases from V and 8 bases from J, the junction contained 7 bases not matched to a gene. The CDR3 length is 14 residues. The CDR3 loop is CASSPGTGGYGYTF. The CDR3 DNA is TGTGCCAGCAGTCCCGGGACAGGGGGTTACGGCTACACCTTC.

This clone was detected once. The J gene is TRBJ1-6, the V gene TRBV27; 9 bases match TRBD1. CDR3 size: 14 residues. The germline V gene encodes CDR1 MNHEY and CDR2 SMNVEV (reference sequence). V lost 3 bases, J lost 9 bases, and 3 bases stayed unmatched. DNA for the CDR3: TGTGCCAGCAGTTTCCTACAGGGGGCTTCACCCCTCCACTTT. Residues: CASSFLQGASPLHF.

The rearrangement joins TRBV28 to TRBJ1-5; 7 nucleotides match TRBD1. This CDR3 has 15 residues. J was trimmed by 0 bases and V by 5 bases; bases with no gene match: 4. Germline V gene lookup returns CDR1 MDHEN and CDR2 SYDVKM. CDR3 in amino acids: CASSATGISNQPQHF. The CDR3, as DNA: TGTGCCAGCAGTGCGACAGGGATTAGCAATCAGCCCCAGCATTTT.

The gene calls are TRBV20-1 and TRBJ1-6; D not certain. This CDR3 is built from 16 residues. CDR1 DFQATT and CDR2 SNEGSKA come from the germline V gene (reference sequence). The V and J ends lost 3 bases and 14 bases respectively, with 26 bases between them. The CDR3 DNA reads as TGCAGTGCTAGTCCCATCCCCGGAGACTCAACTGGCACCCTCCACTTT. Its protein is CSASPIPGDSTGTLHF.

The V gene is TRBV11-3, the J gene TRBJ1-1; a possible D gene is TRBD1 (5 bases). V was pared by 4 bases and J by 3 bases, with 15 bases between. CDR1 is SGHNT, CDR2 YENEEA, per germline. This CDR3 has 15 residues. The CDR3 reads CASSSHPGQDTEAFF. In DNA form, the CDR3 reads TGTGCCAGCAGCTCACACCCAGGGCAGGACACTGAAGCTTTCTTT. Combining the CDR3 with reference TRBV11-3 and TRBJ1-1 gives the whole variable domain EAGVVQSPRYKIIEKKQPVAFWCNPISGHNTLYWYLQNLGQGPELLIRYENEEAVDDSQLPKDRFSAERLKGVDSTLKIQPAELGDSAVYLCASSSHPGQDTEAFFGQGTRLTVV.

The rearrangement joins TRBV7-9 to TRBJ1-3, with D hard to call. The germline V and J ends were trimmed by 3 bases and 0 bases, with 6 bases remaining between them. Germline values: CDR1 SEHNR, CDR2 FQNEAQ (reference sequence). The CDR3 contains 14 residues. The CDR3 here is CASSLAISGNTIYF. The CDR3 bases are TGTGCCAGCAGCTTGGCCATCTCTGGAAACACCATATATTTT.

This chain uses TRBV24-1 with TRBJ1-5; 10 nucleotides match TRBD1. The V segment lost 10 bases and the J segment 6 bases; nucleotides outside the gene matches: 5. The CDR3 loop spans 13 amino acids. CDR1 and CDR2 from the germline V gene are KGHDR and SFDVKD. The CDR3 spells CATDRGYGQPQHF. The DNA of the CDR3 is TGTGCCACGGACAGGGGGTATGGTCAGCCCCAGCATTTT.

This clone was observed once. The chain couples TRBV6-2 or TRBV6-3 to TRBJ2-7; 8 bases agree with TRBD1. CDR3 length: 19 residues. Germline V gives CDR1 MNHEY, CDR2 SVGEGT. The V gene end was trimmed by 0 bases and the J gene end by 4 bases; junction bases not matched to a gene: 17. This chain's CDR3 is CASSYSFGAGGASLYEQYF. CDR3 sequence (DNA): TGTGCCAGCAGTTACTCTTTTGGGGCAGGGGGCGCATCGCTTTACGAGCAGTACTTC.

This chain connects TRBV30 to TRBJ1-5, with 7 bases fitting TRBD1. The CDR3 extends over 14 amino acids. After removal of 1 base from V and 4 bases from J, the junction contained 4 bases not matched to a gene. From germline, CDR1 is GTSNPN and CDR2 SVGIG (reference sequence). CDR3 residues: CAWSAGTANQPQHF. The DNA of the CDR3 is TGTGCCTGGAGTGCCGGGACAGCGAATCAGCCCCAGCATTTT.

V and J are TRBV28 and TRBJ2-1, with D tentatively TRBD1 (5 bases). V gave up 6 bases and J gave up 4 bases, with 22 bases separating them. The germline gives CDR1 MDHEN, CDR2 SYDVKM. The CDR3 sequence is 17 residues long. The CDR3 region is CASSPRQTGQLYNEQFF. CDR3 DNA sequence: TGTGCCAGCAGCCCCCGACAGACCGGTCAACTTTACAATGAGCAGTTCTTC. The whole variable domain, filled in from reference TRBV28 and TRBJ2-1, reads DVKVTQSSRYLVKRTGEKVFLECVQDMDHENMFWYRQDPGLGLRLIYFSYDVKMKEKGDIPEGYSVSREKKERFSLILESASTNQTSMYLCASSPRQTGQLYNEQFFGPGTRLTVL.

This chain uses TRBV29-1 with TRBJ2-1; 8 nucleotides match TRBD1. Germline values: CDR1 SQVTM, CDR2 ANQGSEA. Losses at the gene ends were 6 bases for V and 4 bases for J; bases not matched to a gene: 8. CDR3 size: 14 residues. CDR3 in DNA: TGCAGCGTGACAGGACAGGGTCTATACAATGAGCAGTTCTTC. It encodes CSVTGQGLYNEQFF.

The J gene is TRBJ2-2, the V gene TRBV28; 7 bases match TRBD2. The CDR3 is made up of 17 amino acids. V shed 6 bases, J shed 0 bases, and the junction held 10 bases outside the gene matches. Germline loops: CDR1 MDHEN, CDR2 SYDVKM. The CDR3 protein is CASSPIRLATNTGELFF. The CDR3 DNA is TGTGCCAGCAGCCCGATTAGACTAGCTACGAACACCGGGGAGCTGTTTTTT.

Written as DNA, the CDR3 is TGTGCCAGCAGCTTAGAAGCGGGGACCTACGAGCAGTACTTC. Translation: CASSLEAGTYEQYF. The rearrangement joins TRBV7-2 to TRBJ2-7; 7 nucleotides agree with TRBD2. The V gene's germline CDR1 is SGHTA and CDR2 FQGNSA. This CDR3 comprises 14 residues. The junction had 2 bases not matched to a gene; V was cut back by 1 base and J by 2 bases.